This T cell receptor (beta chain) was recovered during a study of regulatory T cells in long-lasting Graves disease. Time point: newly diagnosed GD, antithyroid drugs for less than 3 months. PBMC-derived RNA was used for the TCR library. The CDR3 covers 16 residues. V lost 2 bases to trimming and J lost 1 base, with 12 bases between them. Germline CDR1 is MDHEN and CDR2 is SYDVKM. To make TCR beta libraries, researchers used iRepertoire HTBI primers and Arm-PCR of CDR3 regions. TCRdb reanalysed the multiplex PCR reads using MiXCR and keeps one entry per CDR3 protein. The sample lists around 250,000 distinct CDR3 sequences, 15% to 20% occurring once. These same records also appear under a second study, on T cells in Graves' hyperthyroidism and ophthalmopathy.

The chain recombines TRBV28 with TRBJ2-1, with D possibly being TRBD2 (6 bases). The sample here was peripheral blood mononuclear cells (PBMCs), taken at new diagnosis, from a patient treated with antithyroid drugs. The clonotype comes from a woman aged 30 to 39 with Graves disease. CDR3 nucleotides: TGTGCCAGCAGTTTACGGGAGAGACTTTCCTACAATGAGCAGTTCTTC. Translation gives CASSLRERLSYNEQFF. The full variable domain, in which reference TRBV28 and TRBJ2-1 provide the parts outside the CDR3, is DVKVTQSSRYLVKRTGEKVFLECVQDMDHENMFWYRQDPGLGLRLIYFSYDVKMKEKGDIPEGYSVSREKKERFSLILESASTNQTSMYLCASSLRERLSYNEQFFGPGTRLTVL.